This TCR beta chain originates from a study of cytomegalovirus exposure and HLA in healthy donors. Points from the study as a whole: Cytomegalovirus status, reportedly, was diagnosed with high specificity and sensitivity by the classifier. Many donors shared some public TCRs, even though most TCR sequences were rare.

Germline lookup yields CDR1 SGHVS and CDR2 FQNEAQ. Between the trimmed V and J ends, which lost 7 bases and 5 bases, there was a span of 23 bases. The CDR3 is 16 residues long. Generated by immunoSEQ multiplex PCR, the TCRdb table keeps only in-frame clones and is missing some. There are tens of thousands of clones in the sample; around 96% occur only once, and 0.78% lies in the top ten. Regarding this clone: Its specificity is not known.

Sequencing was done on a sample of PBMCs. The sequence was obtained from a young man in good health and CMV-seronegative. The chain combines TRBV7-8 with TRBJ2-5; D perhaps matches TRBD1 (6 bases). CDR3 sequence: CASTLIRPDRSETQYF. For the CDR3, the DNA is TGTGCCAGCACCCTTATCCGACCCGACAGGTCCGAGACCCAGTACTTC.